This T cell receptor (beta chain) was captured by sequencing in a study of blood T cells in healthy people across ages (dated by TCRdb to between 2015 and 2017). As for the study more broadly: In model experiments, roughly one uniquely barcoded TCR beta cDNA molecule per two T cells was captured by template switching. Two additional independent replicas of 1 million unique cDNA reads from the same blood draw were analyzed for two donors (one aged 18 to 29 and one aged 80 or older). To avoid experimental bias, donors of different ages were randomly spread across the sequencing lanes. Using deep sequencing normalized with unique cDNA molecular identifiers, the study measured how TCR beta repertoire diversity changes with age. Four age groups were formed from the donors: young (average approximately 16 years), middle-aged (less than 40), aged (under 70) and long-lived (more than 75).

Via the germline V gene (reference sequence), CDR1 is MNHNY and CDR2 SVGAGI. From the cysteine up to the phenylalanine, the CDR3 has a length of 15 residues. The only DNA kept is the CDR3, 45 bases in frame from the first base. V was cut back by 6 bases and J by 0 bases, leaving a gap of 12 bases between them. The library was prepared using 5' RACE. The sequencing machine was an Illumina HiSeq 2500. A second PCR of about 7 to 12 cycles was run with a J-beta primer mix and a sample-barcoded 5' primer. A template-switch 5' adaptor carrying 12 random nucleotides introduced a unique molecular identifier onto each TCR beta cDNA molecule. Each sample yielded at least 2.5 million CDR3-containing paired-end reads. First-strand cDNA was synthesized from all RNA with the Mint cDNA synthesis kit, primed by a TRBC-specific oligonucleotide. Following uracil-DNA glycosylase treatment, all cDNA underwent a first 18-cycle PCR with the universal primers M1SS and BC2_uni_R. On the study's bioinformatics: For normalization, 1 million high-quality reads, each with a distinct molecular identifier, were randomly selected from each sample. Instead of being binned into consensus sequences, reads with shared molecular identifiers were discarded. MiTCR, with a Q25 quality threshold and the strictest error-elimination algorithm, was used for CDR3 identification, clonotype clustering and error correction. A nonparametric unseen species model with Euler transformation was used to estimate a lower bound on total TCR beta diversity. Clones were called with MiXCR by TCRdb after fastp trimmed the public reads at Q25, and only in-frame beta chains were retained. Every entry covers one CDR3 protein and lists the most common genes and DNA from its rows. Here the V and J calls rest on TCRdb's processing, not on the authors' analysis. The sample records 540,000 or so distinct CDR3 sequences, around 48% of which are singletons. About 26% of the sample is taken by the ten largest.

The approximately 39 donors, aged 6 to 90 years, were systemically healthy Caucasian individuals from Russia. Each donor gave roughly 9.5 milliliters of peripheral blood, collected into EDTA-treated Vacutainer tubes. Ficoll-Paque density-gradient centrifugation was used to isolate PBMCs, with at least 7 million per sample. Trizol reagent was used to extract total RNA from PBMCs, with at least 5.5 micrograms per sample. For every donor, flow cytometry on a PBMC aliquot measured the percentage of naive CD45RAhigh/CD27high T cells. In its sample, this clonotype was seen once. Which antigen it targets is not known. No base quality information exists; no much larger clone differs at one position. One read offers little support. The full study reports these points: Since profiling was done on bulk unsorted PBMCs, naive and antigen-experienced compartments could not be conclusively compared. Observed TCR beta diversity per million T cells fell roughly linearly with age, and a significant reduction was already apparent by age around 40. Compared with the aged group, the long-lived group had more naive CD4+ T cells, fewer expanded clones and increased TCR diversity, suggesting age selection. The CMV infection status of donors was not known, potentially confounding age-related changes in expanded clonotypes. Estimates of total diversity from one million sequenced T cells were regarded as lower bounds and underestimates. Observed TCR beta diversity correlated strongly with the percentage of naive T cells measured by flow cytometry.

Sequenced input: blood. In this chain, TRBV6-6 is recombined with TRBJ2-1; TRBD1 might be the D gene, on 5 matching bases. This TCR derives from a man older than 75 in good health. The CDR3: CASSQQESSYNEQFF. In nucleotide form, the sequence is TGTGCCAGCAGCCAACAGGAAAGCTCCTACAATGAGCAGTTCTTC.